Listed here are 3 T cell receptor beta chains from one sample, sequenced in a study of blood T cell repertoires in COVID-19 (dated by TCRdb to 2019 to 2021). The protocol used for the library was the immunoSEQ multiplex PCR assay. Here the immuneACCESS table is served through TCRdb, limited to in-frame sequences with V and J called. Missing clones are a known gap in these copies; in checked studies unresolved V genes cover under half, and the rest lacks a known reason. This sample comprises roughly 220,000 clones, roughly 80% of them detected only once. The ten largest clonotypes hold 15% to 20% of the sample. The specimen was peripheral blood. The receptors were gathered from a man aged 25 to 45 with active or convalescent COVID-19.

The chain recombines TRBV6-5 with TRBJ2-1, with 10 bases that match TRBD2. Per the germline V gene, CDR1 is MNHEY and CDR2 is SVGAGI. Germline trimming cut 0 bases from V and 8 bases from J; bases unmatched to any gene: 7. The CDR3 extends over 16 amino acids. CDR3 DNA: TGTGCCAGCAGTTACTCCTCGGCTAGCGGGAGCGATGAGCAGTTCTTC. Translated, it gives CASSYSSASGSDEQFF.

The chain uses TRBV5-8 and TRBJ1-5, with D possibly matching TRBD1 (6 bases). Germline CDR1 is SGHTS and CDR2 is YDEGEE. CDR3 length: 17 residues. With 4 bases removed from V and 0 bases from J, the gap between germline ends came to 17 bases. In nucleotides, the CDR3 is TGTGCCAGCAGCCTCCGGTACAGGGCGCTTAGCAATCAGCCCCAGCATTTT. Encoded protein: CASSLRYRALSNQPQHF.

The chain couples TRBV30 to TRBJ1-2; possible D gene TRBD1, 5 bases. The germline CDR1 and CDR2 sequences are GTSNPN and SVGIG (reference sequence). The CDR3 is 11 residues long. V lost 2 bases and J 8 bases, leaving 9 bases between the germline ends. CDR3 nucleotide sequence: TGTGCCTGGAGTCCAGGGCTGGGCTACACCTTC. Amino acid sequence: CAWSPGLGYTF.